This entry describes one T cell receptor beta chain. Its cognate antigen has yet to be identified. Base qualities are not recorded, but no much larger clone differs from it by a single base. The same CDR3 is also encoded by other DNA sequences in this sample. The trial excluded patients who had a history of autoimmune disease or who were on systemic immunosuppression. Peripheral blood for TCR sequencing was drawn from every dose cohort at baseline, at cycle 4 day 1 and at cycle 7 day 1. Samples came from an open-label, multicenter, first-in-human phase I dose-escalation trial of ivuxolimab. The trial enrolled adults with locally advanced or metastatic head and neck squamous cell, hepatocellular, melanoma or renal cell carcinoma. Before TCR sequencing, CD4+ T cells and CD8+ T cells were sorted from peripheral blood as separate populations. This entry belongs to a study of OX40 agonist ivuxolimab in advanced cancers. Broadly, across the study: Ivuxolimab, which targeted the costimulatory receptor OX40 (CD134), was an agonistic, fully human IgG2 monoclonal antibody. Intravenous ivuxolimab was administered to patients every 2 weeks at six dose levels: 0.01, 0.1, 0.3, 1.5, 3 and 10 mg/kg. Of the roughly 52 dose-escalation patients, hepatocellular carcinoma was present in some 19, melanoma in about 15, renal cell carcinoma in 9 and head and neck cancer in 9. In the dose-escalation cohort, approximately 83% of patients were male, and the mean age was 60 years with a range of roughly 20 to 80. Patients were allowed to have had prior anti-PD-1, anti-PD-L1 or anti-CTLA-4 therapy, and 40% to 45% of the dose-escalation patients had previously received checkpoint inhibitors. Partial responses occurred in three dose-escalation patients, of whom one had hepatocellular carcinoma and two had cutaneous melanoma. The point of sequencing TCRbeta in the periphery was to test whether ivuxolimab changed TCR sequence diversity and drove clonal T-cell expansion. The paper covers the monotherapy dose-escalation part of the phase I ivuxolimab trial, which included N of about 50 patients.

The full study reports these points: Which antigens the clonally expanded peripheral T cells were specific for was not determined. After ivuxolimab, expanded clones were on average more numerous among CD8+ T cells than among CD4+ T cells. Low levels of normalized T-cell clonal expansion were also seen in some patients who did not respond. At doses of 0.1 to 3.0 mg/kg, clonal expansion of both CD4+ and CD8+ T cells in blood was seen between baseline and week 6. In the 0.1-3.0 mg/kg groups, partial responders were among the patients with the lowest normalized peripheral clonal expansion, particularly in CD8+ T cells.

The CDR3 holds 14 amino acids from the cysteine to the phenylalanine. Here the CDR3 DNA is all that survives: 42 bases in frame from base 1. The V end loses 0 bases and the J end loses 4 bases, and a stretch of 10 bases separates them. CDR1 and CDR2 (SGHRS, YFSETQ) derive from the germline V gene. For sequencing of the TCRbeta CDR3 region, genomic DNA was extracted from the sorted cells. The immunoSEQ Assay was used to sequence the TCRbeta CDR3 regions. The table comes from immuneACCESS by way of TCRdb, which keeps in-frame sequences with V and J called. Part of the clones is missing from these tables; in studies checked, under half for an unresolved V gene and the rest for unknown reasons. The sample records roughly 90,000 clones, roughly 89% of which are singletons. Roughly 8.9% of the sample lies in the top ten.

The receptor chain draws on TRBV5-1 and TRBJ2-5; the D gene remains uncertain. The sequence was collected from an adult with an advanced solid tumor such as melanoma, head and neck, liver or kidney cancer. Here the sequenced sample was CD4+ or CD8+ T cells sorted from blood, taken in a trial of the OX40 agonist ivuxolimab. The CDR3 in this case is CASSLASSRETQYF. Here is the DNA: TGCGCCAGCAGCTTGGCCTCGTCGAGAGAGACCCAGTACTTC.